The source of this TCR beta chain is a study of cytomegalovirus exposure and HLA in healthy donors. Use of 60 Vbeta and 13 Jbeta primers characterized the PCR. Here immunoSEQ multiplex PCR was the method, and the copy in TCRdb shows in-frame clones only, minus some. The sample carries roughly 100,000 clones, approximately 82% recorded once. This CDR3 contains 16 residues. Per germline, CDR1 MGHRA and CDR2 YSYEKL. V was clipped by 4 bases and J by 7 bases, with 19 bases between them. Study results and limitations: Three of the chains that were CMV-associated were confirmed in vitro to be specific for CMV antigens. When a later analysis compared HLA-associated TCR beta chains with equally common others, the HLA-associated chains turned out to be more clonally expanded and to have lower generation probabilities. Productive status was seen about 87% or about 30% of the time for most TCR beta V segments in an earlier analysis.

As to this clone: Its antigen remains unknown.

The chain couples TRBV4-1 to TRBJ1-4; TRBD1 might be the D (5 bases). The material sequenced was PBMCs. This TCR was recovered from a man in his forties or fifties in good health and CMV-seronegative. The DNA of the CDR3 is TGCGCCAGCAGCCTACAAGAAGGGACTGGGGGTGAAAAACTGTTTTTT. Translated, it gives CASSLQEGTGGEKLFF.